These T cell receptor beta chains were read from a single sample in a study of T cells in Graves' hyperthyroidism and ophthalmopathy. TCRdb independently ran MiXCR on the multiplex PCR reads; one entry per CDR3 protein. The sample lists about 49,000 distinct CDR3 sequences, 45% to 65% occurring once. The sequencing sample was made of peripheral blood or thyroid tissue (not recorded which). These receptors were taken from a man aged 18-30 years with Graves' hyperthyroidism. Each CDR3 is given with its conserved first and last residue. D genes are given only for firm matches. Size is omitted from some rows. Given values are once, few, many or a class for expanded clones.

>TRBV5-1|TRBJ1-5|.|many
CASSPLAGEGQPQHF
TGCGCCAGCAGCCCTTTAGCAGGGGAGGGACAGCCCCAGCATTTT
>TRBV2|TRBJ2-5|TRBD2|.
CASSPSGGAGDQETQYF
TGTGCCAGCAGTCCTAGCGGGGGGGCCGGTGACCAAGAGACCCAGTACTTC
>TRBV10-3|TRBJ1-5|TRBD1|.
CAISRDREDQPQHF
TGTGCCATCAGCCGAGACAGGGAGGATCAGCCCCAGCATTTT
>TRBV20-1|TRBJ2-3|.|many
CSAREMDWLSTDTQYF
TGCAGTGCTAGAGAGATGGATTGGCTAAGCACAGATACGCAGTATTTT
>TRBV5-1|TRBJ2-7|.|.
CASSLTGALGYEQYF
TGCGCCAGCAGCTTGACGGGGGCGCTCGGCTACGAGCAGTACTTC
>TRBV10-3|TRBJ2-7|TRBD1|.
CAIRSGGEQYF
TGTGCCATCAGGTCAGGGGGCGAGCAGTACTTC
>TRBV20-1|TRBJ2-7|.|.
CRANGLTASYEQYF
TGCAGAGCAAACGGACTCACCGCCTCCTACGAGCAGTACTTC
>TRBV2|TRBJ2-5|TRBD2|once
CARTSGRETQYF
TGTGCTAGAACTAGCGGGAGGGAGACCCAGTACTTC
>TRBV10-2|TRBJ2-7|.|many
CASRPPDPLAEQYF
TGCGCCAGCCGCCCGCCGGATCCGCTTGCCGAGCAGTACTTC
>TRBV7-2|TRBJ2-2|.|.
CASRPPEWDETGELFF
TGTGCCAGCAGACCCCCAGAGTGGGACGAGACCGGGGAGCTGTTTTTT
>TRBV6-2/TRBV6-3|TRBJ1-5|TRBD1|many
CASSRTGRGQPQHF
TGTGCCAGCAGCCGGACAGGGCGGGGTCAGCCCCAGCATTTT
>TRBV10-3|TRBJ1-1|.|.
CATKRGMNTEAFF
TGTGCCACCAAGCGGGGCATGAACACTGAAGCTTTCTTT
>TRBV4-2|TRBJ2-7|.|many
CASSQGDGYEQYF
TGTGCCAGCAGCCAAGGGGACGGCTACGAGCAGTACTTC
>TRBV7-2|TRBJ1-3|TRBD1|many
CASSRDSSSGNTIYF
TGTGCCAGCAGCCGGGACAGCAGCTCTGGAAACACCATATATTTT
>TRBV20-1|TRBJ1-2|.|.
CSARGSGRSNF
TGCAGTGCTAGAGGCTCCGGGCGCTCGAACTTC
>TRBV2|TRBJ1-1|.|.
CASSSDGTVSTEAFF
TGTGCCAGCAGTTCTGATGGGACCGTCAGCACTGAAGCTTTCTTT
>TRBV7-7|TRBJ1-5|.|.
CASSKGLAGGTQHF
TGTGCCAGCAGCAAGGGACTAGCGGGGGGCACGCAGCATTTT
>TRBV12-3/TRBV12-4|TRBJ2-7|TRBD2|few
CASSLAAGEVYEQYF
TGTGCCAGCAGTTTAGCGGCGGGAGAGGTTTACGAGCAGTACTTC
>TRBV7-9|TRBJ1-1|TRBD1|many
CASSLDRVITEAFF
TGTGCCAGCAGCCTTGACAGGGTAATCACTGAAGCTTTCTTT
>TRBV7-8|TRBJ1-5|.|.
CASSSYHNQPQHF
TGTGCCAGCAGCTCGTACCACAATCAGCCCCAGCATTTT
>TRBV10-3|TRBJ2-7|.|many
CAISESIMHEQYF
TGTGCCATCAGTGAGTCGATCATGCACGAGCAGTACTTC
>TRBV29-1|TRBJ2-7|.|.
CSVELGIEQYF
TGCAGCGTTGAGCTAGGAATCGAGCAGTACTTC
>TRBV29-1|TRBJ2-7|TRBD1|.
CSVSGQGRYEQYF
TGCAGCGTTTCGGGACAGGGGCGCTACGAGCAGTACTTC
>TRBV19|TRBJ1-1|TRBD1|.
CASSTGTVASTYPEAFF
TGTGCCAGTAGTACGGGGACAGTGGCTTCCACTTACCCTGAAGCTTTCTTT
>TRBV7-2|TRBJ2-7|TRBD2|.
CASSGLAGGYGTNEQYF
TGTGCCAGCTCGGGACTAGCGGGAGGGTACGGGACTAACGAGCAGTACTTC
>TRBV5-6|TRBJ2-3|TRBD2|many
CASSPTSGSWGTDTQYF
TGTGCCAGCAGCCCGACTAGCGGGAGTTGGGGCACAGATACGCAGTATTTT
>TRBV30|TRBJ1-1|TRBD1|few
CAWIDRGRGTEAFF
TGTGCCTGGATAGACAGGGGCAGAGGTACTGAAGCTTTCTTT
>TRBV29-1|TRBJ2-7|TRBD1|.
CSAWGQGAEQYF
TGCAGCGCATGGGGACAGGGGGCCGAGCAGTACTTC
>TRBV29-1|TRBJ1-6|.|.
CSVGRDPGSPLHF
TGCAGCGTGGGCCGGGACCCTGGATCACCCCTCCACTTT
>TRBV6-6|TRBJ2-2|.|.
CASRAGQHNTGELSF
TGTGCCAGCAGAGCCGGACAGCATAACACCGGGGAGTTGTCTTTT
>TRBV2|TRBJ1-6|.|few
CASSNQLNSPLHF
TGTGCCAGCAGTAACCAGCTTAATTCACCCCTCCACTTT
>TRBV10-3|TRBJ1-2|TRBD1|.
CAMGQGFLSYTF
TGTGCCATGGGACAGGGGTTTTTGAGCTACACCTTC
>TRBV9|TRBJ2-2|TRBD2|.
CASSETGWGLAHTGELFF
TGTGCCAGCAGCGAGACGGGGTGGGGACTAGCGCACACCGGGGAGCTGTTTTTT
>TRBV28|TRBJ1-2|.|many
CASNPATSGYGYTF
TGTGCCAGCAATCCGGCTACATCTGGATATGGCTACACCTTC
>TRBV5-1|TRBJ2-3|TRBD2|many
CASSLALRGSDTQYF
TGCGCCAGCAGCTTGGCCTTGCGGGGGTCGGATACGCAGTATTTT
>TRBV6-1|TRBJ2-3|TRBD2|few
CASSEVLRGADTQYF
TGTGCCAGCAGTGAAGTGCTTCGGGGGGCAGATACGCAGTATTTT
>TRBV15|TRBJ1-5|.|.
CATSRGNQETQHF
TGTGCCACCAGCAGAGGCAACCAAGAGACCCAGCATTTT
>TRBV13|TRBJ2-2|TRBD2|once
CASSSGGGRPRTGELFF
TGTGCCAGCAGCAGTGGGGGGGGGAGGCCACGCACCGGGGAGCTGTTTTTT
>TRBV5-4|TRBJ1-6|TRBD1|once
CASSLTGDGNSPLHF
TGTGCCAGCAGCTTGACAGGGGATGGGAATTCACCCCTCCACTTT
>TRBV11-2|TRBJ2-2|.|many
CASSSGQMNTGELFF
TGTGCCAGCAGCTCCGGACAGATGAACACCGGGGAGCTGTTTTTT
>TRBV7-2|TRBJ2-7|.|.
CVSSLSLLGSYEQYF
TGTGTCAGCAGCTTATCCCTTCTAGGGTCCTACGAGCAGTACTTC
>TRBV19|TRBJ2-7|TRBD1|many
CASSRTGGVDEQYF
TGTGCCAGTAGCCGGACAGGGGGTGTCGACGAGCAGTACTTC
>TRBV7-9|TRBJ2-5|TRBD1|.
CASSRDRVQETQYF
TGTGCCAGCAGTCGGGACAGAGTCCAAGAGACCCAGTACTTC